The following is a TCR beta chain sequence with its context. Germline lookup yields CDR1 SGHTA and CDR2 FQGTGA. V lost 0 bases and J 4 bases, leaving 4 bases between the germline ends. The CDR3 totals 12 residues. Time point given: newly diagnosed GD, antithyroid drugs for less than 3 months. From RNA extracted from PBMCs, the TCR library was made. Roughly 10 milliliters of peripheral blood were taken and placed in EDTA tubes. The sample comes from a study of regulatory T cells in long-lasting Graves disease. Study background: Antithyroid drugs had been taken by newly diagnosed Graves' patients for under 3 months.

Library construction for TCR beta used iRepertoire HTBI primers and Arm-PCR of CDR3 regions. TCRdb passed the multiplex PCR reads through MiXCR, listing each CDR3 protein once. The profile covers 400,000 to 500,000 distinct CDR3 sequences, with around 17% appearing a single time and about 23% taken by the ten largest. A further study also used this sample, focusing on T cells in Graves' hyperthyroidism and ophthalmopathy. That report adds: Orbital computed tomography and thyroid ultrasound, together with serum TRAb and thyroxine and clinical symptoms, were used for diagnoses. Most clonotypes expanded in the thyroid (above 0.001) were also present in blood.

The V and J genes are TRBV7-3 and TRBJ2-7; the D is unclear. The clonotype originates from a woman aged 18-29 years with Graves disease. The material sequenced was peripheral blood mononuclear cells (PBMCs), taken at new diagnosis, from a patient treated with antithyroid drugs. In DNA form, the CDR3 reads TGTGCCAGCAGCTTAACTTTATACGAGCAGTACTTC. Translation gives CASSLTLYEQYF. The full variable domain, its missing parts supplied by reference TRBV7-3 and TRBJ2-7, is GAGVSQTPSNKVTEKGKYVELRCDPISGHTALYWYRQSLGQGPEFLIYFQGTGAADDSGLPNDRFFAVRPEGSVSTLKIQRTERGDSAVYLCASSLTLYEQYFGPGTRLTVT.